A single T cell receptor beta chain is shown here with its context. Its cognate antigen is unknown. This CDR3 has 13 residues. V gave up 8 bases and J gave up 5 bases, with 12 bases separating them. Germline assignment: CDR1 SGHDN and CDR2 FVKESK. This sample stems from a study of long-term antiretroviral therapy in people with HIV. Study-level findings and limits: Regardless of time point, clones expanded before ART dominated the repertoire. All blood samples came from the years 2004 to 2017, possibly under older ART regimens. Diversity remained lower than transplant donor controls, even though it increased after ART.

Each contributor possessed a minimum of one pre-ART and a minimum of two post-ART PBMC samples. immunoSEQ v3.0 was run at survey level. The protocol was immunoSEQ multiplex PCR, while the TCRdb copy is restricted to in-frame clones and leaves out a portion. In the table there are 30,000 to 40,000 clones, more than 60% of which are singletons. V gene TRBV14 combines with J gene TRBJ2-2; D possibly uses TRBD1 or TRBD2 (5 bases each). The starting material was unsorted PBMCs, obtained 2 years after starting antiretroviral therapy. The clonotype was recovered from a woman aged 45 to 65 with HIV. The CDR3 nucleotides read TGTGCCAGCTGGGAGCAGGGTACCGGGGAGCTGTTTTTT. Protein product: CASWEQGTGELFF.